There are many counts of the clone carrying this TCR beta chain. The data originate from a study of early T cells in non-severe SARS-CoV-2 infection. Study information: Bulk RNA isolated from unsorted whole blood underwent sequencing; chains were not paired.

The V gene's germline CDR1 is MGHRA and CDR2 YSYEKL. Trimming stripped 1 base from V and 9 bases from J, with 19 bases between. The length of the CDR3 is 15 residues. Each single cDNA molecule received a unique molecular identifier. TCRdb itself ran the 5' RACE reads through MiXCR, one entry per CDR3 protein. The sample records roughly 56,000 distinct CDR3 sequences, about 13% being singletons. This clonotype was sampled from an adult who was a healthcare worker with PCR-confirmed SARS-CoV-2 infection or an uninfected control (not recorded which). Sequencing input: whole blood. The genes are TRBV4-1 and TRBJ2-7, with D tentatively TRBD1 or TRBD2 (5 bases each). The CDR3 DNA reads TGCGCCAGCAGCCAAGGCCGGCAGGGCCCAGAGGGGCAGTACTTC. This gives the protein CASSQGRQGPEGQYF.